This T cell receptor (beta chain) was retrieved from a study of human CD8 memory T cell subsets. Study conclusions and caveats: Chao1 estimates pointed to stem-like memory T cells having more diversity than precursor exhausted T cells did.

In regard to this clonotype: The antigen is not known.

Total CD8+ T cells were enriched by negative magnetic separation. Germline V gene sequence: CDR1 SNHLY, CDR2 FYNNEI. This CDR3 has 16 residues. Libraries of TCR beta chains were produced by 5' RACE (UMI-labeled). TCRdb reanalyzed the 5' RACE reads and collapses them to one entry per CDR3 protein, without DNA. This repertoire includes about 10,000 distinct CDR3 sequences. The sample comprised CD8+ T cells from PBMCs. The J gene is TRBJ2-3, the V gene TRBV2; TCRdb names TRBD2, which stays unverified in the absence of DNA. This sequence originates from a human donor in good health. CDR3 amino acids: CASSGIAGVSTDTQYF.